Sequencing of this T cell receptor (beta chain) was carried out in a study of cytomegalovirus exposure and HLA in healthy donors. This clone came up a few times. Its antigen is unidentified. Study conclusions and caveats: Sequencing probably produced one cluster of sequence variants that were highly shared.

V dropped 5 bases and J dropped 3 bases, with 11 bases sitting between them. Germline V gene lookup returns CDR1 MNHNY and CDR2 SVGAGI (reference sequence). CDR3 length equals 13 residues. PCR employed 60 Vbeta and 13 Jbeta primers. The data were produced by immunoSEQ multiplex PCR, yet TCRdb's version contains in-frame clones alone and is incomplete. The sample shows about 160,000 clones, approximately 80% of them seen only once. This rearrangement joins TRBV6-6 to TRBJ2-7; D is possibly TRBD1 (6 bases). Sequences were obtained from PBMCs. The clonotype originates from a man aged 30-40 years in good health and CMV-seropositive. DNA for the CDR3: TGTGCCAGCAGTCCGACAGGTTTCTACGAGCAGTACTTC. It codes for CASSPTGFYEQYF.